The T cell receptor beta chain under discussion was sequenced for a study of CD8+CD57+ T cells in acquired aplastic anemia. On the study more broadly: An average of roughly 3.2 ug of DNA was obtained from sorted CD4+ and CD8+ cells.

To note about this clonotype: What it binds is not known.

Notes on the study in general: Patients and controls shared over 25 CD8+ CDR3 sequences.

The patients chosen for sequencing had shown expansion of CD8+CD57+ cells (detected by flow cytometry). There was no therapy given to any patient before the blood sampling took place. The CDR3 is made up of 15 amino acids. V was trimmed by 8 bases and J by 3 bases, leaving 19 bases between them. Germline CDR1 reads LNHDA; CDR2 reads SQIVND (reference sequence). According to the study, genomic DNA was the template for TCR beta VDJ and CDR3 profiling. TCRdb independently ran MiXCR on the reads; one entry per CDR3 protein. The sample contains 450,000 to 600,000 distinct CDR3 sequences, around 33% of which appear only once.

The receptor was isolated from a human donor with aplastic anemia. Sequencing input: sorted CD4+, CD8+, or CD8+CD57+ T cells (not recorded which) from PBMCs. V is TRBV19 and J is TRBJ1-2; D might be TRBD1 (5 bases). This chain's CDR3 is CASSTSSDRYYGYTF. As DNA, the CDR3 is TGTGCCAGTTCGACTTCAAGTGACAGATACTATGGCTACACCTTC.